This note documents a single TCR beta chain sequence. The target of this receptor is not known. Nothing much larger sits one base from this clone, and base qualities are not available. The data originate from a study of CD8 T cells in Susac syndrome (dated by TCRdb to about 2019). A note on the overall study: The study used repertoire sequencing to test whether antigen drove CD8+ T cell activation and differentiation in Susac syndrome. The clonality of the CD8+ T cell repertoire was compared across about 12 healthy donors, around 14 Susac syndrome patients and around 16 multiple sclerosis patients.

RNA was extracted with the RNeasy kit and about 0.45 to 1 ug was reverse transcribed using random hexamers. TCR beta CDR3 regions were amplified with the immunoSEQ multiplex PCR assay covering 54 Vbeta and 13 Jbeta segments. Bias from PCR amplification was corrected by using a synthetic template baseline for primer optimization and for computational correction. As for how the authors treated the data: Reads were annotated to V, D and J genes according to IMGT and were analyzed with immunoSEQ Analyzer, with only productive sequences retained. Clonality was calculated as one minus the Shannon entropy normalized by log2 of the number of productive unique sequences. Public and private clones were assessed among the 100 most prevalent clones of each patient and control. Clones were defined as Susac-specific when absent from the healthy and MS cohorts, from over a thousand published viral clones and from other ImmuneACCESS disease sequences. TCRdb handled the public reads itself, with Q25 trimming in fastp and clone calling in MiXCR, and kept productive beta chains. When rows share a CDR3 protein, they turn into one entry using the most common DNA and genes. The V and J calls were determined by TCRdb, not by the authors. For this sample the table gives 150,000 to 190,000 distinct CDR3 sequences, of which approximately 94% were detected only once. The ten biggest clones cover over 0.2% of the sample.

High-throughput TCR beta sequencing profiled peripheral blood CD8+ and CD4+ T cells from healthy donors, Susac syndrome patients and multiple sclerosis patients. Multiple sclerosis controls were treatment-naive patients with stable or active relapsing-remitting disease fulfilling revised McDonald criteria. Bulk CD8+ and CD4+ T cells were purified by magnetic negative isolation, while CD8+ TEMRA cells were enriched using FACS. Blood was collected in EDTA tubes and processed within 24 hours, with PBMCs isolated through density gradient centrifugation. PBMCs intended for TCR sequencing were cryopreserved in liquid nitrogen and were subsequently thawed in a 37 degrees C water bath. The sorted or isolated CD4+, CD8+ and CD8+ TEMRA cells reached a purity of at least 90%. Reading the germline V gene (reference sequence) gives CDR1 GTSNPN and CDR2 SVGIG. V gives up 0 bases and J gives up 2 bases, and the segment between their germline ends measures 8 bases. The CDR3 spans 14 residues, from the cysteine through the phenylalanine. Only the CDR3 portion is preserved as DNA: 42 bases, with reading frame beginning at the first base.

What the authors observed across the whole study: The number of individuals in the TCR sequencing and HLA analysis was recognized as being relatively small.

The source material was CD8+ T cells from PBMCs. The sequence links TRBV30 to TRBJ2-1; the D gene assignment is ambiguous. The TCR was taken from a human donor with multiple sclerosis. The encoded CDR3 is CAWSVPLPYNEQFF. The DNA is TGTGCCTGGAGTGTACCCTTACCCTACAATGAGCAGTTCTTC. Reference TRBV30 and TRBJ2-1 proteins supply the regions before and after the CDR3; the full variable domain is: SQTIHQWPATLVQPVGSPLSLECTVEGTSNPNLYWYRQAAGRGLQLLFYSVGIGQISSEVPQNLSASRPQDRQFILSSKKLLLSDSGFYLCAWSVPLPYNEQFFGPGTRLTVL.